This passage covers 10 T cell receptor beta chains from one sample sequenced in a study of shared clonotypes between healthy human individuals. Sequenced by immunoSEQ multiplex PCR; TCRdb stores in-frame clones only, minus some. The profile shows about 1 million clones, under 80% of them singletons. Sequencing was carried out using memory CD4+ T cells sorted from blood. Subset of the sample: CD45RA-negative fraction. The receptor set was obtained from a man younger than 35 in good health.

This sequence joins TRBV2 and TRBJ1-1; no firm D call. The V end lost 6 bases, the J end lost 6 bases, and 23 bases lay between the germline ends. This CDR3 is built from 16 residues. Germline CDR1 is SNHLY and CDR2 is FYNNEI. The CDR3 DNA follows: TGTGCCAGCAGAGATGTGTCGGGGTATGGATTTTCTGAAGCTTTCTTT. Amino acids: CASRDVSGYGFSEAFF.

The J gene is TRBJ1-4, the V gene TRBV6-1; a possible D gene is TRBD1 (6 bases). The CDR3 covers 14 residues. Germline V CDR1 and CDR2: MNHNS, SASEGT. V was pared by 6 bases and J by 3 bases, with 11 bases between. In DNA form, the CDR3 reads TGTGCCAGCAGGAAAGGGGGGGCTAATGAAAAACTGTTTTTT. Its translation: CASRKGGANEKLFF.

This chain joins TRBV7-9 and TRBJ2-3, with D unresolved. The V gene's germline CDR1 is SEHNR and CDR2 FQNEAQ (reference sequence). The CDR3 totals 11 residues. V shed 5 bases and J shed 5 bases, with 5 bases lying between them. For the CDR3, the DNA is TGTGCCAGCAGCCTACTAGATACGCAGTATTTT. Amino acid sequence: CASSLLDTQYF.

V gene TRBV5-6 combines with J gene TRBJ1-1; 7 nucleotides line up with TRBD1. The CDR3 totals 12 residues. Trimming at V came to 4 bases and at J to 10 bases, leaving 7 bases not matched to a gene. Germline CDR1 and CDR2: SGHDT and YYEEEE. This CDR3 is CASSIDRVGAFF. CDR3 sequence (DNA): TGTGCCAGCAGCATTGACAGGGTGGGAGCTTTCTTT.

V gene TRBV11-2 combines with J gene TRBJ2-7, with TRBD2 identical over 7 bases. The CDR3 length is 13 residues. Germline trimming cut 8 bases from V and 8 bases from J; bases unmatched to any gene: 12. Germline assignment: CDR1 SGHAT and CDR2 FQNNGV. This chain's CDR3 is CASGATSPLQQYF. The CDR3 coding sequence is TGTGCCAGCGGGGCGACTAGCCCTCTTCAGCAGTACTTC.

This chain joins TRBV27 and TRBJ1-6, with a possible D match to TRBD1 (6 bases). The CDR3 is made up of 17 amino acids. The germline V and J ends were trimmed by 3 bases and 0 bases, with 12 bases remaining between them. Germline CDR1 reads MNHEY; CDR2 reads SMNVEV (reference sequence). CDR3 sequence: CASSFSQGFSYNSPLHF. The CDR3 DNA reads TGTGCCAGCAGTTTCTCACAGGGATTCTCCTATAATTCACCCCTCCACTTT.

In this sample, this clone turned up once. This rearrangement joins TRBV5-1 to TRBJ2-5, with TRBD2 identical over 7 bases. There are 15 residues in the CDR3. The trim removed 4 bases at V and 4 bases at J, leaving 10 bases unmatched. CDR1 and CDR2 from the germline V gene are SGHRS and YFSETQ. The CDR3 region has the DNA TGCGCCAGCAGCCTAACCCCGGGGGGAGCAGAGACCCAGTACTTC. As protein: CASSLTPGGAETQYF. Complete variable domain (other parts from reference TRBV5-1 and TRBJ2-5): KAGVTQTPRYLIKTRGQQVTLSCSPISGHRSVSWYQQTPGQGLQFLFEYFSETQRNKGNFPGRFSGRQFSNSRSEMNVSTLELGDSALYLCASSLTPGGAETQYFGPGTRLLVL.

This clone was detected only once. The chain is built from TRBV15 and TRBJ2-5, with 9 bases identical to TRBD2. The ends lost 3 bases at V and 5 bases at J; junction bases unmatched: 4. Germline CDR1 reads LNHNV; CDR2 reads YYDKDF (reference sequence). This CDR3 is built from 14 residues. CDR3 region: CATSRMRGGETQYF. The CDR3 DNA reads TGTGCCACCAGCAGGATGCGGGGGGGGGAGACCCAGTACTTC.

This sequence joins TRBV6-5 and TRBJ1-1, with TRBD1 identical over 8 bases. This CDR3 is 15 amino acids long. In germline, CDR1 is MNHEY, CDR2 SVGAGI. With V trimmed by 2 bases and J by 5 bases, 7 bases remained unmatched. CDR3 DNA: TGTGCCAGCAGTTACCCAAGACAGGGGCTAACTGAAGCTTTCTTT. Amino acids: CASSYPRQGLTEAFF.

For this clone: Germline and junction disagree at one end, which may indicate a read error. The identical CDR3 is also encoded by other nucleotide sequences in the sample. The chain employs TRBV19 and TRBJ2-7, with 7 bases identical to TRBD1. There are 13 residues in the CDR3. The germline V gene has CDR1 LNHDA and CDR2 SQIVND (reference sequence). The DNA of the CDR3 is TGTGCCAGTAGCATAGACAGGGTTGGGGAGCAGTACTTC. Its translation: CASSIDRVGEQYF.